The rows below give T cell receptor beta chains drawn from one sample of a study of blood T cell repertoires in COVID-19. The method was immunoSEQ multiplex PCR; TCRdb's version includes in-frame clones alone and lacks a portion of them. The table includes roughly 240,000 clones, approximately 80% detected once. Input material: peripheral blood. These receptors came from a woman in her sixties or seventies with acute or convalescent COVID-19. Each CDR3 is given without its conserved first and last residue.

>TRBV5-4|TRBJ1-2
ASSLGGTDYGYT
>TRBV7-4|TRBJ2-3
ASSLNSGDTDTQY
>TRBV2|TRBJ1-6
ASSVGSAGSPLH
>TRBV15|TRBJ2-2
ATSRLTGPTGELF
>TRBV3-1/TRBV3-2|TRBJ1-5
ASSRDGQYSNQPQH
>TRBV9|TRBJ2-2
ASSSSGFIGELF
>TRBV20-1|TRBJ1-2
SASPRVSGYT
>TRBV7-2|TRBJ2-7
ASSSPPGRGQEQY
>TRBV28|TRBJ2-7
ASSLGLTSTYEQY
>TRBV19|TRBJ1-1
ASSPGQALRTEAF
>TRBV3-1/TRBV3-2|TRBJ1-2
ASSQDLGYT
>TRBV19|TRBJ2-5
ASNGGGETQY
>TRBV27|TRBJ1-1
ASSLSQTVTNTEAF
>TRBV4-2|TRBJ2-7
ASSPGGGGFEQY
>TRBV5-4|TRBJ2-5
ASSAGSSGGVETQY
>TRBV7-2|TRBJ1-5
ASSLDGTGAQPQH
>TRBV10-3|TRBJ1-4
AISGGSTNEKLF
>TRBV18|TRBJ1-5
ASSPSGGGRGQPQH
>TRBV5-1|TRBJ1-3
ASSLGWTQSRNTIY
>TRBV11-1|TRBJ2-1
ASSFDRYNEQF
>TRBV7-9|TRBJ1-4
ASSEFRSNEKLF
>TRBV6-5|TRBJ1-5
ASSFRGESNQPQH
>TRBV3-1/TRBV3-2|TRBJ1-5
ASSLAGGNQPQH
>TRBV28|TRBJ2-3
ASSLAGALPTSTDTQY
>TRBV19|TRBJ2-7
ASSREGVGAYEQY
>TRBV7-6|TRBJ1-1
ASSSRDSGRAF
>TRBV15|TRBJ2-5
ATSRGETGTGIETQY
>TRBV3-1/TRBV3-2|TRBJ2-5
ASSQDRGGGARFLETQY
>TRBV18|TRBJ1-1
ASSPQEGSEAF
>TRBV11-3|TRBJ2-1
ASSSRLAGHNEQF
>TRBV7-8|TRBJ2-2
ASSLSRTGGVTGELF
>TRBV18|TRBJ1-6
ASSLLQGFSPLH
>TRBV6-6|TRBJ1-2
ASSSRDRANYGYT
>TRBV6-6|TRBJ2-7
ASSYPRTTPDEQY
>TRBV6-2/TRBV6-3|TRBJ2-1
ASSQTGDSYNEQF
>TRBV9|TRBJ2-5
ASSVASRETQY
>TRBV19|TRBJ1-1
ASSDRVPGTEAF
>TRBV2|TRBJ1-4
AVRFGEKLF
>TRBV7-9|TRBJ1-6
ASSFGQGGSPLH
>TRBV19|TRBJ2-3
ASRTGTTFFTDTQY
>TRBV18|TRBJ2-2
ASSPRTGEGAGELF
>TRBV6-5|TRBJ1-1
ASSYGQNTEAF
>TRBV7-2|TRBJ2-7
ASSSLGLAGFYEQY
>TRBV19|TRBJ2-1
ASSIEGTTYNEQF
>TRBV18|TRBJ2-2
ASSPQGASTGELF
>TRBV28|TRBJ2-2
ASSTTGTVTGELF
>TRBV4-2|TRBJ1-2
ASSQETGGDGYGYT